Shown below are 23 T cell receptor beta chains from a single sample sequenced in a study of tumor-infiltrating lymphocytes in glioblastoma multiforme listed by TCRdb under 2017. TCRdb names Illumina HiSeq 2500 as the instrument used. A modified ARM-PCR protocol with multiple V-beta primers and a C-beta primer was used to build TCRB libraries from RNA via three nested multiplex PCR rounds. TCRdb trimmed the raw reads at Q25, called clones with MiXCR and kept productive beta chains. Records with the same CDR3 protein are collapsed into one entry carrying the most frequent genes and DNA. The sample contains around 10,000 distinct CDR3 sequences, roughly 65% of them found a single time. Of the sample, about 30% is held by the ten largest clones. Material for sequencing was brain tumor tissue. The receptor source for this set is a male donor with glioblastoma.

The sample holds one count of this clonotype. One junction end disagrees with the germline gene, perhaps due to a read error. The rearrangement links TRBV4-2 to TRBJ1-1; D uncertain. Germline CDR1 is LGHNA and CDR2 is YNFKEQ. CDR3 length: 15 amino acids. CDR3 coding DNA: TGTCCCAGCAGTCCAAACCTAGGGTGGAAGACTGAAGCTTTCTTT. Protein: CPSSPNLGWKTEAFF.

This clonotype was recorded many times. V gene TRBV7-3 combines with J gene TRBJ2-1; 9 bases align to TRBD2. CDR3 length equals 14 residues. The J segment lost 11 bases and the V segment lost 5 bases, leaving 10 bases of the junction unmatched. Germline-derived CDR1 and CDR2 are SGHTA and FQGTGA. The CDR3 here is CASSAGTSTTQQFF. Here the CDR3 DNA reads TGTGCCAGCAGCGCCGGGACTAGCACCACCCAGCAGTTCTTC. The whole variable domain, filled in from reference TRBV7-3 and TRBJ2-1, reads GAGVSQTPSNKVTEKGKYVELRCDPISGHTALYWYRQSLGQGPEFLIYFQGTGAADDSGLPNDRFFAVRPEGSVSTLKIQRTERGDSAVYLCASSAGTSTTQQFFGPGTRLTVL.

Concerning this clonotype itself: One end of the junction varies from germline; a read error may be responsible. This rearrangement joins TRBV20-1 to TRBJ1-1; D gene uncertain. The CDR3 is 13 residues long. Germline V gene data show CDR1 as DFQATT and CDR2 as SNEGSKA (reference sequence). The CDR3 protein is CTASGKLNTKAFF. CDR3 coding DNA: TGCACTGCTAGTGGAAAGTTGAACACTAAAGCTTTCTTT.

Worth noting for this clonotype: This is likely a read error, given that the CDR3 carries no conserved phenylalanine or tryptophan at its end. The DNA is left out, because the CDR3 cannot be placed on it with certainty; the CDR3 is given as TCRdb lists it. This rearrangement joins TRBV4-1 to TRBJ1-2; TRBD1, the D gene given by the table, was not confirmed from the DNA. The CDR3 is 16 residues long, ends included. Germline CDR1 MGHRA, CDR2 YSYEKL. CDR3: CASCQDRYRGNYGYIS.

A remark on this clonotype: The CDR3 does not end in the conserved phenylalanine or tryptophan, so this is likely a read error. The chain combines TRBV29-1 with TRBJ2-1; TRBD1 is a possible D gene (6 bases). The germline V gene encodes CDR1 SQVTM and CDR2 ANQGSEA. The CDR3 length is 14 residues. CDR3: CSVGGRQGRNAQFS. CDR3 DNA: TGCAGCGTTGGGGGGCGGCAGGGGCGCAATGCGCAGTTCTCC.

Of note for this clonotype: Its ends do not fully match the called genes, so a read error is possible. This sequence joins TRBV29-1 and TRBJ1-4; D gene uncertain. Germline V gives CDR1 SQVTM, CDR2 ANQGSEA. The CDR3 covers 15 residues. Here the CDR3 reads CSALLTGGSNEKLFF. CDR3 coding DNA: TGCAGCGCCCTATTGACGGGAGGATCTAACGAAAAACTGTTTTTT.

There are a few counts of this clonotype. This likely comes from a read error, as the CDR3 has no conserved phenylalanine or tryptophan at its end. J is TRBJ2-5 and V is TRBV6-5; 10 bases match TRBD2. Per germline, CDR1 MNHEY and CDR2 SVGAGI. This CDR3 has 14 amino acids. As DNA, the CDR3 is TGTGACAGCAGTTATACAGCGGGAGGGGTGACCCAGTACTCC. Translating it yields CDSSYTAGGVTQYS.

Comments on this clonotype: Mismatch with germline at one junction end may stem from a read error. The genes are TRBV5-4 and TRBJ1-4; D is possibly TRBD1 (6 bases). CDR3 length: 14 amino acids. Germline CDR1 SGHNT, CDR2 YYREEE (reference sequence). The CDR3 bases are TGTACCAGCAGCTTGGGGGGGCGGAGGGAAAAACTGCTTTTT. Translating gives CTSSLGGRREKLLF.

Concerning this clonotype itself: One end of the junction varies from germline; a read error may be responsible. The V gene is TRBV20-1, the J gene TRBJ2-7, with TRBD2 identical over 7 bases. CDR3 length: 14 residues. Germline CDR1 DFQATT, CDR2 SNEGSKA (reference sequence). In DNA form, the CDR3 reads TGCAGAGCTAGCGGACACTCAACCTCCTACGAGAAGTACTTC. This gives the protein CRASGHSTSYEKYF.

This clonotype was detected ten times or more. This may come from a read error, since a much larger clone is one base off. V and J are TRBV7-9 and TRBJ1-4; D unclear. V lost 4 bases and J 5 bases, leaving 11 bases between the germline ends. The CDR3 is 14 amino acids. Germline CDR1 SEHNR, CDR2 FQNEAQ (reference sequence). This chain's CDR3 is CASSSRRENEKLFF. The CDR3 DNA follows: TGTGCCAGCAGCTCACGGCGAGAGAATGAAAAACTGTTTTTT.

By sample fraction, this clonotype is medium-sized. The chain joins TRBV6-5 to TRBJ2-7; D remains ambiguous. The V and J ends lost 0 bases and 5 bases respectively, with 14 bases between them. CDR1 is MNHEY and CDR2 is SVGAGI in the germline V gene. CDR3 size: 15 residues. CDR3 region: CASSYSLHQQHEQYF. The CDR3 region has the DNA TGTGCCAGCAGTTACTCTTTACACCAACAACACGAGCAGTACTTC.

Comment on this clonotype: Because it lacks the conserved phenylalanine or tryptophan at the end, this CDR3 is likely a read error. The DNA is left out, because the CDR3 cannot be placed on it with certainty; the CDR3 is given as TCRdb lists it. CDR3 region: CASMASGRGNEQLL. The J gene is TRBJ2-1, the V gene TRBV10-2; the table's D call, TRBD2, was not checked against the DNA. The CDR3 is 14 amino acids in total, end residues counted. Germline V gene sequence: CDR1 WSHSY, CDR2 SAAADI.

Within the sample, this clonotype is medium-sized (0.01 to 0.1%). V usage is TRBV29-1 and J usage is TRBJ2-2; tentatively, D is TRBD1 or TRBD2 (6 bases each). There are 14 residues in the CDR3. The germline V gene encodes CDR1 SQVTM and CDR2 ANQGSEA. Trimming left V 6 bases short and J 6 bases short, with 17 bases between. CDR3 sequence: CSVLRGAGPGELFF. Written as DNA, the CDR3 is TGCAGCGTCCTTAGGGGGGCTGGACCCGGGGAGCTGTTTTTT.

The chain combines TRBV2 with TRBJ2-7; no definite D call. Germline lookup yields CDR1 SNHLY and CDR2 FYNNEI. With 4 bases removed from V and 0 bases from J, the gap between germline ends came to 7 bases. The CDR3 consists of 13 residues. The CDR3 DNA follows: TGTGCCAGCAGTGCCCAGAGCTCCTACGAGCAGTACTTC. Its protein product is CASSAQSSYEQYF. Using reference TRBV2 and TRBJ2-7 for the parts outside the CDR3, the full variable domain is EPEVTQTPSHQVTQMGQEVILRCVPISNHLYFYWYRQILGQKVEFLVSFYNNEISEKSEIFDDQFSVERPDGSNFTLKIRSTKLEDSAMYFCASSAQSSYEQYFGPGTRLTVT.

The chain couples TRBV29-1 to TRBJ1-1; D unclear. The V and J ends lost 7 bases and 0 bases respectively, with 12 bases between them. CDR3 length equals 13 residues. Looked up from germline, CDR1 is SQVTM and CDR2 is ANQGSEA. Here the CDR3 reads CSALKDMNTEAFF. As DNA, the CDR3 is TGCAGCGCTCTGAAAGATATGAACACTGAAGCTTTCTTT.

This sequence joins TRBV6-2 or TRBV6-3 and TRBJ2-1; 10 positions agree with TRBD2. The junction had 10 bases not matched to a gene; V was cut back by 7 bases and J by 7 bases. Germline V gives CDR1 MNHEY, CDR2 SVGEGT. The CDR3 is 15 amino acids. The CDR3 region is CASKAAGGRFNEQFF. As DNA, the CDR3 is TGTGCCAGCAAAGCAGCGGGAGGGCGTTTTAATGAGCAGTTCTTC.

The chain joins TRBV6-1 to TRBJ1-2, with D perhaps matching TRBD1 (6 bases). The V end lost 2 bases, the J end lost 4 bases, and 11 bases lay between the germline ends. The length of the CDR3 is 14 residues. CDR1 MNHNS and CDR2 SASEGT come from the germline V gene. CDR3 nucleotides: TGTGCCAGCAGTGAACTCGGGGGCGGCTATGGCTACACCTTC. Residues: CASSELGGGYGYTF.

This CDR3 reads CSASGPGTSGTEQYF. The CDR3 DNA sequence: TGCAGTGCTAGCGGGCCCGGGACTAGCGGGACCGAGCAGTACTTC. V usage is TRBV20-1 and J usage is TRBJ2-7; 13 bases align to TRBD2. The CDR3 totals 15 residues. Trimming at V came to 3 bases and at J to 6 bases, leaving 8 bases not matched to a gene. CDR1 is DFQATT, CDR2 SNEGSKA, per germline (reference sequence).

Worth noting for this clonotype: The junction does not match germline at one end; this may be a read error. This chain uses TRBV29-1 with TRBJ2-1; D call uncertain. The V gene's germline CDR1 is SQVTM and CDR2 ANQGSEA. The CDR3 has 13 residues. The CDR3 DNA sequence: TGCAGCGTTGTTGGGCTGGCGGCCAATAAGCAGTTCTTC. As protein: CSVVGLAANKQFF.

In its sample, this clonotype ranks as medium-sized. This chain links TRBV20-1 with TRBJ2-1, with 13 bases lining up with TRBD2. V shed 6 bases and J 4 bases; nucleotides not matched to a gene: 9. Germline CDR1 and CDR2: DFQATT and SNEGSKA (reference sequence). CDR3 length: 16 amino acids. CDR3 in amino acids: CSAQTSGRATYNEQFF. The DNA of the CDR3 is TGCAGTGCGCAAACTAGCGGGAGGGCCACGTACAATGAGCAGTTCTTC.

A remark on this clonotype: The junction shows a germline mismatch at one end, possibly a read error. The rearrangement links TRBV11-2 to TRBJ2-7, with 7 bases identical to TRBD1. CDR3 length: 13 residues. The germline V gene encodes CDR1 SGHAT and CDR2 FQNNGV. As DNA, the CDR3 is TGTGCCATCAGCTCCTATACAGGGGACGAGCAGTACTTC. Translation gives CAISSYTGDEQYF.

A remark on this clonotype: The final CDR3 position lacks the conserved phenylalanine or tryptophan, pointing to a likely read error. CDR3 protein: CASSSRQNSPLHY. DNA for the CDR3: TGTGCCAGCAGTTCTCGACAGAATTCACCCCTCCACTAT. The chain is built from TRBV12-3 or TRBV12-4 and TRBJ1-6; D is possibly TRBD1 (5 bases). CDR3 length: 13 residues. Trimming stripped 4 bases from V and 7 bases from J, with 8 bases between.

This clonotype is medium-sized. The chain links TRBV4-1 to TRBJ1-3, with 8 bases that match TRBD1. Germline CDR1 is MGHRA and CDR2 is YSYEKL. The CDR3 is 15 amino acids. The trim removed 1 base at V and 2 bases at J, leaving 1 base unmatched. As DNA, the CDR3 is TGCGCCAGCAGCCAAGGGACAGGGACTGGAAACACCATATATTTT. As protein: CASSQGTGTGNTIYF.